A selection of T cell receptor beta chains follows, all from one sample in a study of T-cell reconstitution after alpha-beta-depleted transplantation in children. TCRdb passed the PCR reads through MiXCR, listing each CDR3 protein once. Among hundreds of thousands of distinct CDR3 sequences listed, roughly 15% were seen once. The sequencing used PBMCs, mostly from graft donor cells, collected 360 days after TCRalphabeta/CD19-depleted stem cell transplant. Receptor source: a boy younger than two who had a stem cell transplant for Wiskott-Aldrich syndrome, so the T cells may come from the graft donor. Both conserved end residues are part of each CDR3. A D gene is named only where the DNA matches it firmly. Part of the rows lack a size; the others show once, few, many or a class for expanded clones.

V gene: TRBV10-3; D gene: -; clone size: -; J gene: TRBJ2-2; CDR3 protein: CAISRQFPNTGELFF; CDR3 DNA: TGTGCCATCAGCCGACAGTTCCCGAACACCGGGGAGCTGTTTTTT
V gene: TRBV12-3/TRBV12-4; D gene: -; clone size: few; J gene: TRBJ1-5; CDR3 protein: CASSWGDYGNQPQHF; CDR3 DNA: TGTGCCAGCAGTTGGGGGGACTATGGCAATCAGCCCCAGCATTTT
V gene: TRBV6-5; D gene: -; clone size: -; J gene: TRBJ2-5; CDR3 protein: CASSYSVRRKETQYF; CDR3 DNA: TGTGCCAGCAGTTACTCGGTCAGGCGGAAAGAGACCCAGTACTTC
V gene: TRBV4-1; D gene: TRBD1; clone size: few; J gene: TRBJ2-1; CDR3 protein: CASSQVGTGINEQFF; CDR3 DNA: TGCGCCAGCAGCCAAGTAGGGACAGGGATCAATGAGCAGTTCTTC
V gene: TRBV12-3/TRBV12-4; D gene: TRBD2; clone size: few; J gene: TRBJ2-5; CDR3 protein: CASSDSLAGGQETQYF; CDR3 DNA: TGTGCCAGCAGTGACTCCCTAGCGGGAGGACAAGAGACCCAGTACTTC
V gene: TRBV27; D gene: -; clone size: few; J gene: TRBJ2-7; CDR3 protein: CASRWTLEDEQYF; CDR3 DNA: TGTGCCAGCAGGTGGACCCTCGAGGACGAGCAGTACTTC
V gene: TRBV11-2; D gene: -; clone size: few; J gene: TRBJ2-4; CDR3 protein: CASSSGPVFLGKNIQYF; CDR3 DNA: TGTGCCAGCAGTTCGGGGCCCGTCTTTCTAGGCAAAAACATTCAGTACTTC
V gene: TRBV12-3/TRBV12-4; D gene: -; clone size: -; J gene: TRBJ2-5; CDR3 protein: CASSFGDTWYQETQYF; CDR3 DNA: TGTGCCAGCAGTTTTGGAGACACATGGTACCAAGAGACCCAGTACTTC
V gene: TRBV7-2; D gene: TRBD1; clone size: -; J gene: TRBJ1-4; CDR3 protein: CASSFRDSNEKLFF; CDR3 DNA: TGTGCCAGCAGCTTCCGGGACAGTAATGAAAAACTGTTTTTT
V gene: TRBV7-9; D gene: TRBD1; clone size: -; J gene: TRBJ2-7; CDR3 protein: CASSFKYDRGYEQYF; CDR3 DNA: TGTGCCAGCAGCTTCAAGTATGACAGGGGCTACGAGCAGTACTTC
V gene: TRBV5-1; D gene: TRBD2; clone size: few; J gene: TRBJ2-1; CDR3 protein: CASSPGLADYNEQFF; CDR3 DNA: TGCGCCAGCAGCCCGGGACTAGCGGACTACAATGAGCAGTTCTTC
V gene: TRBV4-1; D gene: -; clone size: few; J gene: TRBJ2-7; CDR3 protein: CASRSPTRENYEQYF; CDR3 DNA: TGCGCCAGCAGGTCCCCAACACGGGAGAACTACGAGCAGTACTTC
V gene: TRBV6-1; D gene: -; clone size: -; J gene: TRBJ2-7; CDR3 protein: CASSPTLESYEQYF; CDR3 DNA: TGTGCCAGCAGCCCAACTCTGGAGTCCTACGAGCAGTACTTC
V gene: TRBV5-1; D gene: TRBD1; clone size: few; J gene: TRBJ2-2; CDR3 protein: CASSLPSGGAGELFF; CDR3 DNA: TGCGCCAGCAGCTTGCCTTCAGGGGGCGCCGGGGAGCTGTTTTTT
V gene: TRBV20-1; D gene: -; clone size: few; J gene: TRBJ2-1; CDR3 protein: CSARELGRGPYNEQFF; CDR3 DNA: TGCAGTGCTAGGGAACTGGGGCGGGGGCCCTACAATGAGCAGTTCTTC
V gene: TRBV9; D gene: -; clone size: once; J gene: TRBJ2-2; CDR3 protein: CASSVGPGELFF; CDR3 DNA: TGTGCCAGCAGCGTAGGTCCCGGGGAGCTGTTTTTT
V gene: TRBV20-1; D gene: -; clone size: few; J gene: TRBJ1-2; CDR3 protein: CSASAPGPANYGYTF; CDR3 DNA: TGCAGTGCTAGTGCCCCCGGGCCAGCTAACTATGGCTACACCTTC
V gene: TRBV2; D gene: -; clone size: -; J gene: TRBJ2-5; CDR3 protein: CASSFGRVSAQETQYF; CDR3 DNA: TGTGCCAGCAGCTTCGGACGGGTCTCAGCACAAGAGACCCAGTACTTC
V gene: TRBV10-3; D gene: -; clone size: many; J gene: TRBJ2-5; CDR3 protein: CAISEGGEQETQYF; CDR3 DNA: TGTGCCATCAGTGAGGGAGGGGAACAAGAGACCCAGTACTTC
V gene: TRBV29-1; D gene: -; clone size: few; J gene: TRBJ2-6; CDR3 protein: CSVEHFEGANVLTF; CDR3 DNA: TGCAGCGTTGAGCATTTCGAAGGGGCCAACGTCCTGACTTTC
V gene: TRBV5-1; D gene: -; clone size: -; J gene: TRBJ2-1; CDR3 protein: CASSSPGSSRYTLSYNEQFF; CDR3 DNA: TGCGCCAGCAGCTCTCCCGGAAGTAGCCGGTACACCCTATCCTACAATGAGCAGTTCTTC
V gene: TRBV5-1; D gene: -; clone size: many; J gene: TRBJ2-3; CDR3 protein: CASSLAGAQYF; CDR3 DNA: TGCGCCAGCAGCCTCGCGGGCGCGCAGTATTTT
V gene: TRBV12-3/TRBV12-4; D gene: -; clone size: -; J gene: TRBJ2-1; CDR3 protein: CASSGGPTAYNEQFF; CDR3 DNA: TGTGCCAGCAGTGGGGGTCCGACTGCCTACAATGAGCAGTTCTTC
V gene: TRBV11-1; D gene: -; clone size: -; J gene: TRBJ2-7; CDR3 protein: CASSWTAPHEQYF; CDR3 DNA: TGTGCCAGCAGCTGGACAGCGCCCCACGAGCAGTACTTC
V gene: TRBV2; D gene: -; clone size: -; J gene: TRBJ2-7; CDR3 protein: CATSTYEQYF; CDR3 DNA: TGTGCCACCTCGACCTACGAGCAGTACTTC
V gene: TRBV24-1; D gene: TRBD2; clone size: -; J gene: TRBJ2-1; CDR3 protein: CATSGRGAFYNEQFF; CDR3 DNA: TGTGCCACCAGTGGGCGGGGGGCTTTCTACAATGAGCAGTTCTTC
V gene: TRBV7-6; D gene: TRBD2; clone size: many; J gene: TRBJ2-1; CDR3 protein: CASSQLAGGIDEQFF; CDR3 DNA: TGTGCCAGCAGCCAACTAGCGGGAGGGATCGATGAGCAGTTCTTC
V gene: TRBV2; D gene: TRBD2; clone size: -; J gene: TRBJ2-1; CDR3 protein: CASSARLAGSYNEQFF; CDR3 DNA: TGTGCCAGCAGCGCCCGACTAGCGGGGTCCTACAATGAGCAGTTCTTC
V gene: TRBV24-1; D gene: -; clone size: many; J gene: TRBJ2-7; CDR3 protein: CATSDFTEQYF; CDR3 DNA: TGTGCCACCAGTGATTTTACGGAGCAGTACTTC
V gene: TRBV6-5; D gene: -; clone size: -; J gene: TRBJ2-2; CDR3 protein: CASSFNSPLTGELFF; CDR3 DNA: TGTGCCAGCAGTTTCAACAGCCCCCTCACCGGGGAGCTGTTTTTT
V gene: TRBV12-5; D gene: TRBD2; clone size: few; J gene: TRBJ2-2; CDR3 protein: CASGSGTSSGELFF; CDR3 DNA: TGTGCTAGTGGCTCCGGGACTAGCTCCGGGGAGCTGTTTTTT
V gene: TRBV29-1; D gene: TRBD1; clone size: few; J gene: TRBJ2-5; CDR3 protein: CSVGGTVQETQYF; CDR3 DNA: TGCAGCGTTGGAGGGACAGTCCAAGAGACCCAGTACTTC
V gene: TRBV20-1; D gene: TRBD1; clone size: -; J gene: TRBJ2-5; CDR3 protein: CSASDRGWETQYF; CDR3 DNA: TGCAGTGCTAGTGACAGGGGCTGGGAGACCCAGTACTTC
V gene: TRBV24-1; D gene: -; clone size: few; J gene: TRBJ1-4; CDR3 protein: CATSDAGSLHEKLFF; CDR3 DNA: TGTGCCACCAGTGATGCGGGGAGCTTACATGAAAAACTGTTTTTT
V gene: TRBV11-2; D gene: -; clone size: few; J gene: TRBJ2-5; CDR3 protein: CASSPRWGLRETQYF; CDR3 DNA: TGTGCCAGCAGCCCCCGGTGGGGCCTGAGGGAGACCCAGTACTTC
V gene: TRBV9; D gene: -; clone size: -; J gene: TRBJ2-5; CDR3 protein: CASSGGPYQETQYF; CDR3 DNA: TGTGCCAGCAGTGGGGGGCCGTACCAAGAGACCCAGTACTTC
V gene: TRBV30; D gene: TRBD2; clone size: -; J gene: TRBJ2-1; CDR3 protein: CAWSSSGVNEQFF; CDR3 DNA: TGTGCCTGGAGTTCTAGCGGGGTCAATGAGCAGTTCTTC
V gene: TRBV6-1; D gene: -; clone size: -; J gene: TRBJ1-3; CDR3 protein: CASTHKSSSVGNTIYF; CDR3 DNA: TGTGCCAGCACCCACAAGTCTTCCTCAGTCGGGAACACCATATATTTT
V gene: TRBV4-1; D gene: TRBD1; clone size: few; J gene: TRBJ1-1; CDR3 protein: CASSQDMGDSIMNTEAFF; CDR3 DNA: TGCGCCAGCAGCCAAGATATGGGGGACAGTATTATGAACACTGAAGCTTTCTTT
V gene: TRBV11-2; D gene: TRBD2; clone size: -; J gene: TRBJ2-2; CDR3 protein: CASSWRLANTGELFF; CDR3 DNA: TGTGCCAGCAGCTGGAGACTAGCTAACACCGGGGAGCTGTTTTTT
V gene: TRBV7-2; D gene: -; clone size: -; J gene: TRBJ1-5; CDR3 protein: CASSLRQASNQPQHF; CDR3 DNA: TGTGCCAGCAGCTTAAGGCAGGCTAGCAATCAGCCCCAGCATTTT